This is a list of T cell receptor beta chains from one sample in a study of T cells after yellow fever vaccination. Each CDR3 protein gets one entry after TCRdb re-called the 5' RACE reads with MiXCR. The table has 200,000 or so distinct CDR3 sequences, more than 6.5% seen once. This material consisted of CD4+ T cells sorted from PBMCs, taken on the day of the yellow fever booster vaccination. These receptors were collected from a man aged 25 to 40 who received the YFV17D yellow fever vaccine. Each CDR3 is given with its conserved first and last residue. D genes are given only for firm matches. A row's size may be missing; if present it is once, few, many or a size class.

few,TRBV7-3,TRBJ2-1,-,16,TGTGCCAGCAGCCAAGACCTAGGCAGGACCTACAATGAGCAGTTCTTC,CASSQDLGRTYNEQFF
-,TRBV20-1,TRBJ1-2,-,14,TGCAGTGCTAGAGGGGGGGGGTCTAACTATGGCTACACCTTC,CSARGGGSNYGYTF
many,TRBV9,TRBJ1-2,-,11,TGTGCCAGCCGGACAGTAGGAGGCTACACCTTC,CASRTVGGYTF
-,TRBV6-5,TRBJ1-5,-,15,TGTGCCAGCAGTTACAGGGGAAATAGCAATCAGCCCCAGCATTTT,CASSYRGNSNQPQHF
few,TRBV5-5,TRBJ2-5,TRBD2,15,TGTGCCAGCAGCGTCGGACTAGCGGGATATGAGACCCAGTACTTC,CASSVGLAGYETQYF
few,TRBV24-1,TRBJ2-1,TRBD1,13,TGTGCCACCCAATCAGGGGGTCTCAATGAGCAGTTCTTC,CATQSGGLNEQFF
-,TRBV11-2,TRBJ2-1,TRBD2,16,TGTGCCAGCAGCTTAGGGAGGCTAGCGGGAATAGATGAGCAGTTCTTC,CASSLGRLAGIDEQFF
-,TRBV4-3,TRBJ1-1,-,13,TGCGCCAGCAGCCAAGACCCCCGGGACACAGCTTTCTTT,CASSQDPRDTAFF
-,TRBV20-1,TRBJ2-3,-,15,TGCAGTGCTAGAATGGCCGGGACCCCAGAAAATACGCAGTATTTT,CSARMAGTPENTQYF
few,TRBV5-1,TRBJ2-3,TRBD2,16,TGCGCCAGCAGCCCCGGGACTAGCGGGAGATCTGATACGCAGTATTTT,CASSPGTSGRSDTQYF
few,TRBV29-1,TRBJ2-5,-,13,TGCAGCGTTGGTGGACGGACCCAAGAGACCCAGTACTTC,CSVGGRTQETQYF
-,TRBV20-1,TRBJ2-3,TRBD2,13,TGCAGTGCTAGTGCAGCGGGGGCCCCTACGCAGTATTTT,CSASAAGAPTQYF
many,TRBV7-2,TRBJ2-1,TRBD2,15,TGTGCCAGCAGCTGGACTAGCGCCCCTGAGGATGAGCAGTTCTTC,CASSWTSAPEDEQFF
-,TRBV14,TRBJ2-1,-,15,TGTGCCAGCAGGCTAGGGGGACTTGCCTACAATGAGCAGTTCTTC,CASRLGGLAYNEQFF
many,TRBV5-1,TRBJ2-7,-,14,TGCGCCAGCAGCTTGGACTTCGGCCCTAACGAGCAGTACTTC,CASSLDFGPNEQYF
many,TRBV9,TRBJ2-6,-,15,TGTGCCAGCAGCGTACGAGGGGAAGGGGCCAACGTCCTGACTTTC,CASSVRGEGANVLTF
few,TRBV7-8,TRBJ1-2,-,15,TGTGCCAGCAGCTTAGAAGGGGGGCCCCTCTATGGCTACACCTTC,CASSLEGGPLYGYTF
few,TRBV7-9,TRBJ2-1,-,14,TGTGCCAGCAGCCCTGCTTGGACATACAATGAGCAGTTCTTC,CASSPAWTYNEQFF
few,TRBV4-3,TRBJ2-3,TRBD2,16,TGCGCCAGCAGCCAAGGATTAGCGGGAGCTGGAGATACGCAGTATTTT,CASSQGLAGAGDTQYF
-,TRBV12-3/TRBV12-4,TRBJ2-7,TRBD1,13,TGTGCCAGCAGTTGGACAGGTACCTACGAGCAGTACTTC,CASSWTGTYEQYF
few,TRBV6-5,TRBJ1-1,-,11,TGTGCCAGCAGTCACGGGTCTGTGGCTTTCTTT,CASSHGSVAFF
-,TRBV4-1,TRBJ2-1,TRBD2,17,TGCGCCAGCAGCCACCTACTAGCGGGAGTGGTTTTGGATGAGCAGTTCTTC,CASSHLLAGVVLDEQFF